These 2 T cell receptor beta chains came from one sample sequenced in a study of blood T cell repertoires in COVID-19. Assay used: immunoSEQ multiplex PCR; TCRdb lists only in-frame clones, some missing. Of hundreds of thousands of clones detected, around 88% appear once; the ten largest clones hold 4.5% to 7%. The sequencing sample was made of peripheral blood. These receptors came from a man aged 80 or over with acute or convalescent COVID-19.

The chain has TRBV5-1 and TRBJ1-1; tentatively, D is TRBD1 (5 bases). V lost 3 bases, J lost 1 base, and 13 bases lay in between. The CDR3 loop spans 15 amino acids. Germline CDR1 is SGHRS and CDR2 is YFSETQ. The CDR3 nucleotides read TGCGCCAGCAGCTCGGCAGGGTCGAAGAACACTGAAGCTTTCTTT. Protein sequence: CASSSAGSKNTEAFF.

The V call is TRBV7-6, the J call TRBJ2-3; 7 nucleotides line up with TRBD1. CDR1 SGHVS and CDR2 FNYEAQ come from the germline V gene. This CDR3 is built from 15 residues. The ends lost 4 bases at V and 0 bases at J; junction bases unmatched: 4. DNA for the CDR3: TGTGCCAGCAGCTCCACGGGACAGAGCACAGATACGCAGTATTTT. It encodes CASSSTGQSTDTQYF.